A selection of T cell receptor beta chains follows, all from one sample in a study of blood T cell repertoires in COVID-19. Here immunoSEQ multiplex PCR was the method, and the copy in TCRdb shows in-frame clones only, minus some. The sample comprises over 200,000 clones, 88% of which are singletons, and roughly 2.3% rests with the top ten. Sequencing used PBMCs or T cells enriched from blood (not recorded which). The receptors stem from a woman aged 40 to 50 with acute COVID-19. The CDR3 runs from the conserved cysteine through the conserved F or W. D genes are given only for firm matches.

j_call cdr3_length d_call v_call cdr3_aa
TRBJ2-5 15 TRBD2 TRBV11-2 CASRSGTRSQETQYF
TRBJ2-7 12 - TRBV29-1 CSVARDENEQYF
TRBJ2-3 16 TRBD2 TRBV11-2 CASRQTSGRGTDTQYF
TRBJ1-5 14 - TRBV7-8 CASSLAFEDQPQHF
TRBJ1-1 12 TRBD1 TRBV7-9 CASSKNRGGAFF
TRBJ1-1 12 - TRBV10-2 CASSESYTEAFF
TRBJ1-2 10 TRBD1 TRBV20-1 CGTGQAGYTF
TRBJ2-5 15 - TRBV5-5 CASSLWRAIGETQYF
TRBJ1-1 14 - TRBV5-6 CASSFGTTYTEAFF
TRBJ1-3 15 - TRBV5-1 CASSPTGISGNTIYF
TRBJ1-4 13 - TRBV30 CAWSGGANEKLFF
TRBJ1-3 19 TRBD1 TRBV9 CASSVGPAGQGISGNTIYF
TRBJ2-1 18 TRBD2 TRBV9 CASSPWTSGRGRYNEQFF
TRBJ1-3 16 - TRBV6-2/TRBV6-3 CASSREQGWTRNTIYF
TRBJ2-7 14 TRBD2 TRBV19 CASSASGGPYEQYF
TRBJ1-2 14 - TRBV20-1 CSASEQGASHGYTF
TRBJ2-1 14 TRBD2 TRBV6-2/TRBV6-3 CASSQLAGANEQFF
TRBJ1-2 17 TRBD1 TRBV19 CASSILESWDRARGYTF
TRBJ1-2 16 - TRBV4-1 CASSQAARDNYYGYTF
TRBJ1-3 15 - TRBV7-9 CASSRLISSGNTIYF
TRBJ2-4 16 TRBD1 TRBV19 CASSLGQGQAKNIQYF
TRBJ1-2 13 - TRBV7-2 CASSSQGISGYTF
TRBJ1-2 14 - TRBV3-1/TRBV3-2 CASRDRSRGYGYTF
TRBJ1-3 17 TRBD1 TRBV15 CATSRVGQGDSGNTIYF
TRBJ1-4 15 - TRBV24-1 CATSDRDGGNEKLFF
TRBJ1-1 14 - TRBV7-9 CASSWGQENTEAFF
TRBJ1-5 13 - TRBV12-3/TRBV12-4 CASSESGNQPQHF
TRBJ1-2 15 - TRBV14 CASSHRALENYGYTF
TRBJ2-3 14 - TRBV5-1 CASSFDRPTDTQYF
TRBJ1-6 15 TRBD1 TRBV18 CASSLEDRDNSPLHF
TRBJ1-1 14 TRBD1 TRBV19 CASTKTGYSTEAFF
TRBJ2-1 11 - TRBV5-6 CASSLSHEQFF
TRBJ2-1 15 TRBD1 TRBV2 CASSEAGQGYNEQFF